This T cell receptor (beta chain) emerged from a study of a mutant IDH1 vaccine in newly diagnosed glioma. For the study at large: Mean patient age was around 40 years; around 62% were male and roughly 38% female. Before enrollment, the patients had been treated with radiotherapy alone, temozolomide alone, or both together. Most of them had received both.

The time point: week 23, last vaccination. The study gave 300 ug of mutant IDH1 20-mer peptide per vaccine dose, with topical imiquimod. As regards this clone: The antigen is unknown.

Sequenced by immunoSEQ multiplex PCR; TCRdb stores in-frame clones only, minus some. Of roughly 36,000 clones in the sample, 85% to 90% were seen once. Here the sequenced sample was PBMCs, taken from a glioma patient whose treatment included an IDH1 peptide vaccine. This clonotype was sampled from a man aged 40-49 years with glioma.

The CDR3 loop reads CASSQAGGTSGAQDTQYF. The CDR3 DNA reads TGCGCCAGCAGCCAAGCCGGGGGGACTAGCGGAGCACAGGATACGCAGTATTTT. V gene TRBV4-3 combines with J gene TRBJ2-3, with 11 bases fitting TRBD2. The CDR3 runs to 18 residues. Trimming at V came to 1 base and at J to 6 bases, leaving 12 bases not matched to a gene. Per the germline V gene, CDR1 is LGHNA and CDR2 is YSLEER.